This T cell receptor (beta chain) is drawn from a study of radiation and T cells in renal cell carcinoma. Time point: blood 2 weeks post-SBRT. The treatment denotes: 15 Gy SBRT to primary tumor, nephrectomy 4 weeks later. Clear cell pathology was present in this patient's renal cell carcinoma. A remark on this clone: Its specificity is not known.

TCRdb's table, derived via immunoSEQ multiplex PCR, lists solely in-frame clones and lacks some. The sample holds some 70,000 clones; 82% are singletons and the top ten take almost 6%. Study observations and caveats: From baseline, blood top tumor clonotypes peaked at 2 weeks post-radiation.

Sequenced here: blood, sampled from a patient whose treatment included radiotherapy and nephrectomy. This TCR was sampled from a man aged 60 to 69 with renal cell carcinoma.

This chain's CDR3 is CASQLADTQYF. Here the CDR3 DNA reads TGTGCCAGCCAACTGGCAGATACGCAGTATTTT. The gene calls are TRBV28 and TRBJ2-3; D gene ambiguous. CDR3 length equals 11 residues. Germline V lookup: CDR1 MDHEN, CDR2 SYDVKM. Trimming took off 8 bases at V and 4 bases at J, with 7 bases between the two ends.